A single T cell receptor (beta chain) is shown here with its context. It has no known antigen specificity. Nothing much larger sits one base from this clone, and base qualities are not available. V ends up 5 bases short and J 11 bases short, with an unmatched junction base count of 11. The germline V gene yields SGHAT for CDR1 and FQNNGV for CDR2. The CDR3 holds 13 amino acids from the cysteine to the phenylalanine. Just the 39-base CDR3 DNA is kept, in frame starting at base 1. TCR beta CDR3 regions were amplified from RNA transcripts. The first round of RT-PCR for the TCR CDR3 was performed with the HTBI primer set and the Qiagen OneStep RT-PCR kit. Libraries were constructed in a second round of multiplex PCR, after which size selection and purification were performed. Paired-end sequencing of the libraries was performed with 100 bp reads on an Illumina HiSeq2000. For the original study's pipeline: SOAPnuke was used to process the raw data, removing reads that contained adapters or uncalled bases, had a mean Phred below 15, or lacked an exact match to the constant primer or identifier. COPE v1.2.5 was used to merge the high-quality paired reads, and each unique nucleotide sequence was defined as a clonotype. Clonotypes were aligned to IMGT TRBV, TRBD and TRBJ reference segments using MiTCR v1.1. The analysis included only V-J combinations with a frequency above 0.0001, which together covered roughly 99% of the repertoires. A TCS score was defined as the ratio of F50 (clonal expansion) to E x V (chaos), with BLOSUM62-based TCRdist applied between CDR3 peptides within each V-J. Welch's t-statistics and random forest reduced 514 V-J features to 10 to 15, which were used in a naive Bayes classifier (R e1071). TCRdb trimmed public reads at Q25 via fastp, called clones via MiXCR and kept in-frame beta chains. Records with the same CDR3 protein are collapsed into one entry carrying the most frequent genes and DNA. V and J calls and clone size were set by TCRdb, not the authors. Present in this sample are some 600,000 distinct CDR3 sequences, approximately 14% of which were seen just once. Of the sample, less than 6% falls within the top ten clones.

These data originate in a study of T cells in Graves' hyperthyroidism and ophthalmopathy (dated by TCRdb to between 2017 and 2020). About the investigation overall: Peripheral blood samples were taken at the time of initial diagnosis, prior to any treatment. For training and testing, the 95 to 100 patients in the discovery cohort were randomly divided in a 7:3 ratio. Following sampling, methimazole starting at 30 mg daily was given to hyperthyroidism patients, and high-dose intravenous methylprednisolone was given to ophthalmopathy patients. The paper describes TCR Vbeta CDR3 sequencing of roughly 130 peripheral blood samples, made up of about 41 ophthalmopathy patients, approximately 73 hyperthyroidism patients and about 17 progressor patients. TCR V-J signatures able to tell the groups apart were searched for in a discovery cohort of approximately 95 patients, of whom over 40 had Graves' ophthalmopathy and about 60 had stable Graves' hyperthyroidism. Thyroid tissue and blood T-cell repertoires from more than five Graves' hyperthyroidism patients were also compared in the study. Whether ophthalmopathy could be predicted prospectively was tested in an independent validation cohort made up of 18 to 20 hyperthyroidism patients plus 17 patients who later progressed to ophthalmopathy. The paper as a whole reports these results and caveats: Sample size was not statistically predetermined, and investigators were not blinded to group allocation. In validation, progression to ophthalmopathy was predicted by the model with 70.59% sensitivity and 72% to 85% specificity, a median of roughly 6 months before onset. Ophthalmopathy was separated from stable hyperthyroidism by a 13 V-J signature model, with around 90% sensitivity and approximately 81% specificity obtained in cross-validation and 80%/75% obtained in testing. Most expanded thyroid clonotypes (frequency above 0.001) were also found in blood, which suggests that blood repertoires may mirror thyroid immune responses.

Hyperthyroidism patients were newly diagnosed, with disease duration under 2 months, and aged 18 to 65 years. Exclusion was applied to patients with uncontrolled infections, other autoimmune diseases, pregnancy or lactation. Clinical symptoms, serum thyroxine and TRAb, thyroid ultrasound, and orbital computed tomography formed the basis for the diagnoses. Blood from progressor patients was drawn when they were first diagnosed with hyperthyroidism, before any ophthalmopathy symptoms appeared. PBMCs were separated from roughly 9.6 ml of fresh peripheral blood using Ficoll-Paque density gradient centrifugation. Progressor patients were first diagnosed with Graves' hyperthyroidism and then developed ophthalmopathy during follow-up. Total RNA was extracted using Trizol reagent, and RNA quality was assessed on an Agilent 2100 Bioanalyzer.

The clonotype comes from a woman in her 30s with Graves' hyperthyroidism that later progressed to Graves' ophthalmopathy. Material for sequencing was blood. Here the chain combines TRBV11-2 and TRBJ1-1; 7 nucleotides in the junction match TRBD1. The nucleotides read TGTGCCAGCAGCCAAGATAGGGGGCTTGGGGCTTTCTTT. This sequence encodes CASSQDRGLGAFF.